This T cell receptor (beta chain) emerged from a study of early T cells in non-severe SARS-CoV-2 infection. Study background: With bulk RNA from unsorted whole blood as input, sequencing yielded unpaired chains.

Study conclusions and caveats: Using VDJdb, the matching emphasized anti-spike CD8 responses while missing private and CD4 specificities.

With V trimmed by 8 bases and J by 1 base, 6 bases remained unmatched. The CDR3 is 16 residues long. Germline-derived CDR1 and CDR2 are MNHEY and SVGEGT. This clonotype was seen at least ten times. As yet, its antigen is unknown. TCRdb analysed the 5' RACE reads with MiXCR anew, one entry per CDR3 protein. Of roughly 120,000 distinct CDR3 sequences in the sample, under 15% were seen once. This sequence was found in an adult who was a healthcare worker with PCR-confirmed SARS-CoV-2 infection or an uninfected control (not recorded which). Sequencing was carried out using whole blood. The chain has TRBV6-2 or TRBV6-3 and TRBJ2-5; 14 positions agree with TRBD2. DNA of the CDR3: TGTGCCAGCGGGTTCGGGACTAGCGGGGGCCAAGAGACCCAGTACTTC. This gives the protein CASGFGTSGGQETQYF.